This TCR beta chain was sequenced during a study of OX40 agonist ivuxolimab in advanced cancers. Study in general: The mean age was 60 years, ranging from 23 to 79, with approximately 85% of participants male.

Patients with autoimmune history or systemic immunosuppression were excluded. The CDR3 totals 15 residues. CDR1 and CDR2 from the germline V gene are SEHNR and FQNEAQ (reference sequence). V trimming: 1 base; J trimming: 4 bases; junction bases outside the gene matches: 3. This table comes from immunoSEQ multiplex PCR, and its TCRdb copy is limited to in-frame clones, with some not included. The sample carries 77,000 or so clones, 80% to 95% recorded once. This chain links TRBV7-9 with TRBJ2-7; 11 positions agree with TRBD1. The clonotype originates from an adult with an advanced solid tumor such as melanoma, head and neck, liver or kidney cancer. Sequenced material: CD4+ or CD8+ T cells sorted from blood, taken in a trial of the OX40 agonist ivuxolimab. The CDR3 sequence is CASSLGTGGFYEQYF. CDR3 nucleotide sequence: TGTGCCAGCAGCTTAGGGACAGGGGGCTTTTACGAGCAGTACTTC. Looking up the rest from reference TRBV7-9 and TRBJ2-7 gives the full variable domain: DTGVSQNPRHKITKRGQNVTFRCDPISEHNRLYWYRQTLGQGPEFLTYFQNEAQLEKSRLLSDRFSAERPKGSFSTLEIQRTEQGDSAMYLCASSLGTGGFYEQYFGPGTRLTVT.